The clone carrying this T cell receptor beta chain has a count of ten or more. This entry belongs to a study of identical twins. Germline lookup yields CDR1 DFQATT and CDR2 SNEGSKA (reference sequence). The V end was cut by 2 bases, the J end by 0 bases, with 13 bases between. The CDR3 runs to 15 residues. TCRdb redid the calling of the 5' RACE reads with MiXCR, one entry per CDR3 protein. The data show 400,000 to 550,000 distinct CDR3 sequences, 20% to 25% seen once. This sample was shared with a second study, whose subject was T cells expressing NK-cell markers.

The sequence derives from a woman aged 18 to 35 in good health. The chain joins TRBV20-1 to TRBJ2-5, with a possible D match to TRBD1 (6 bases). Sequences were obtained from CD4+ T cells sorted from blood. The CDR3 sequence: CSARFPRGDQETQYF. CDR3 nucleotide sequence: TGCAGTGCTAGATTCCCCAGGGGAGACCAAGAGACCCAGTACTTC.